The clone carrying this T cell receptor (beta chain) showed up many times. The antigen is not known. The data were obtained in a study of T cell repertoires in cytomegalovirus infection. Study-level background: Peptides in the study included HLA-C-restricted and HLA-B-restricted CMV epitopes. Public TCR beta signatures marked donors with CMV infection and the matching HLA. Study-wide points: CMV carriers having the relevant HLA were flagged by cumulative public TCR beta family frequency.

MiXCR was run by TCRdb on the reads, yielding one entry per CDR3 protein. The profile covers a few hundred thousand distinct CDR3 sequences, with about 35% appearing a single time and roughly 12% taken by the ten largest. This CDR3 is built from 17 residues. Germline CDR1 and CDR2: SGHVS and FQNEAQ. Trimming took off 1 base at V and 0 bases at J, with 12 bases between the two ends. The gene calls are TRBV7-8 and TRBJ2-2, with D unclear. Source: cultured PBMCs, taken from culture after CMV antigen stimulation. This TCR came from a human donor in good health (CMV status not recorded). Some clones in this sample may be carry-over from other donors' samples. This chain's CDR3 is CASSLVVQIANTGELFF. Written as DNA, the CDR3 is TGTGCCAGCAGCTTAGTAGTTCAAATCGCGAACACCGGGGAGCTGTTTTTT.